Following are 18 T cell receptor beta chains from one sample sequenced in a study of Graves' ophthalmopathy and Graves' hyperthyroidism. Researchers took RNA transcripts and amplified TCR beta CDR3 regions from them. An initial RT-PCR round employing HTBI primers preceded a second-round multiplex PCR. TCRdb reprocessed the multiplex PCR reads with MiXCR, giving one entry per CDR3 protein. The data contain roughly 500,000 distinct CDR3 sequences, roughly 14% of them singletons. Source material: blood. These receptors were collected from a woman under 40 with Graves' ophthalmopathy.

This clonotype was counted many times. The chain links TRBV12-3 or TRBV12-4 to TRBJ1-1, with unresolved D. V was trimmed by 6 bases and J by 2 bases, leaving 4 bases between them. The CDR3 runs to 11 residues. The CDR3 bases are TGTGCCAGCAGCATTAACACTGAAGCTTTCTTT. Encoded protein: CASSINTEAFF.

The chain carries TRBV6-5 and TRBJ1-3; tentative D call: TRBD1 (5 bases). The V gene lost 2 bases and the J gene lost 0 bases, with 8 bases spanning the gap. The germline V gene has CDR1 MNHEY and CDR2 SVGAGI. The CDR3 consists of 15 residues. The CDR3 here is CASSYRGTSGNTIYF. CDR3 nucleotide sequence: TGTGCCAGCAGTTACAGGGGAACCTCTGGAAACACCATATATTTT.

This clonotype was counted ten times or more. J is TRBJ2-7 and V is TRBV7-6, with 14 positions matching TRBD2. The germline V gene encodes CDR1 SGHVS and CDR2 FNYEAQ. The CDR3 totals 19 residues. The ends lost 5 bases at V and 2 bases at J; junction bases unmatched: 14. As DNA, the CDR3 is TGTGCCAGCAGCACACTACCTTATGGACTAGCGGGGGGTACCTACGAGCAGTACTTC. Amino acid sequence: CASSTLPYGLAGGTYEQYF. Drawing the rest from reference TRBV7-6 and TRBJ2-7, the complete variable domain is GAGVSQSPRYKVTKRGQDVALRCDPISGHVSLYWYRQALGQGPEFLTYFNYEAQQDKSGLPNDRFSAERPEGSISTLTIQRTEQRDSAMYRCASSTLPYGLAGGTYEQYFGPGTRLTVT.

This clonotype was observed at least ten times. The chain has TRBV13 and TRBJ2-7; TRBD1 matches 7 bases. The CDR3 runs to 16 residues. The germline V gene has CDR1 PRHDT and CDR2 FYEKMQ (reference sequence). The trim removed 4 bases at V and 1 base at J, leaving 10 bases unmatched. The chain's CDR3 is CASSSSGTANSYEQYF. In DNA form, the CDR3 reads TGTGCCAGCAGCTCTTCCGGGACAGCCAATTCCTACGAGCAGTACTTC.

In this sample, this clonotype turned up many times. The CDR3 sequence: CASRGPPSYEQYF. The DNA for the CDR3 is TGCGCCAGCAGAGGGCCACCCTCCTACGAGCAGTACTTC. The rearrangement joins TRBV5-1 to TRBJ2-7; no definite D call. This CDR3 is built from 13 residues. V was cut by 5 bases and J by 0 bases, with 9 bases left in between. Germline CDR1 and CDR2: SGHRS and YFSETQ.

This clonotype was counted many times. The chain uses TRBV7-3 and TRBJ2-2; D not certain. The CDR3 covers 13 residues. The germline V gene has CDR1 SGHTA and CDR2 FQGTGA. With 4 bases removed from V and 7 bases from J, the gap between germline ends came to 10 bases. CDR3 protein: CASSYIRNGELFF. The DNA of the CDR3 is TGTGCCAGCAGCTATATACGGAACGGGGAGCTGTTTTTT.

The chain uses TRBV6-2 or TRBV6-3 and TRBJ2-7; TRBD2 matches 15 bases. Trimming at V came to 6 bases and at J to 5 bases, leaving 2 bases not matched to a gene. In germline, CDR1 is MNHEY, CDR2 SVGEGT. The CDR3 runs to 14 residues. CDR3 in DNA: TGTGCCAGCAGAGGACTAGCGGGAGGGAACGAGCAGTACTTC. Translated, it gives CASRGLAGGNEQYF.

This clonotype was counted a few times. V gene TRBV30 combines with J gene TRBJ1-1; D gene ambiguous. V lost 1 base to trimming and J lost 0 bases, with 6 bases between them. There are 13 residues in the CDR3. Germline V lookup: CDR1 GTSNPN, CDR2 SVGIG (reference sequence). CDR3 bases: TGTGCCTGGAGTGAGGGAGTGAACACTGAAGCTTTCTTT. The encoded protein is CAWSEGVNTEAFF.

This clonotype was observed a handful of times. Without the conserved terminal phenylalanine or tryptophan, this CDR3 likely stems from a read error. The rearrangement links TRBV12-3 or TRBV12-4 to TRBJ1-1; 9 nucleotides match TRBD1. CDR3 length: 16 residues. Unmatched junction bases numbered 14, after V lost 10 bases and J lost 2 bases. The DNA for the CDR3 is TGTGCCACCAATAAACGGGACAGGGCGGTAAACACTGAAGCTTTCTAT. Its translation: CATNKRDRAVNTEAFY.

This clonotype was recorded at least ten times. The chain joins TRBV28 to TRBJ1-6; 9 positions match TRBD1. Germline V gene data show CDR1 as MDHEN and CDR2 as SYDVKM. The CDR3 runs 14 residues. J lost 9 bases, V lost 2 bases, and 2 bases had no gene match. The CDR3 loop reads CASSLVDRGSPLHF. CDR3 sequence (DNA): TGTGCCAGCAGTTTAGTGGACAGGGGTTCACCCCTCCACTTT.

This clonotype was detected ten times or more. CDR3: CASSPQPASYIYEQYF. In DNA form, the CDR3 reads TGTGCCAGCTCACCCCAGCCGGCCAGTTACATCTACGAGCAGTACTTC. V usage is TRBV18 and J usage is TRBJ2-7; D is unresolved. The V gene lost 3 bases and the J gene lost 3 bases, with 18 bases spanning the gap. The germline CDR1 and CDR2 sequences are KGHSH and LQKENI. CDR3 size: 16 residues.

This clonotype occurred many times. V and J are TRBV20-1 and TRBJ2-7; possibly TRBD1 or TRBD2 for D (5 bases each). Germline V gene lookup returns CDR1 DFQATT and CDR2 SNEGSKA (reference sequence). CDR3 length: 11 amino acids. Trimming cost V 6 bases and J 2 bases, with 8 bases left between them. CDR3 loop: CSAVGAYEQYF. The CDR3 DNA reads TGCAGTGCCGTGGGGGCCTACGAGCAGTACTTC.

V and J are TRBV5-5 and TRBJ2-5; 7 nucleotides align to TRBD2. The CDR3 has 16 residues. Looked up from germline, CDR1 is SGHKS and CDR2 is YYEKEE (reference sequence). The J segment lost 4 bases and the V segment lost 2 bases, leaving 11 bases of the junction unmatched. For the CDR3, the DNA is TGTGCCAGCAGCTTATTAGCGGGTGGTGCCTCAGAGACCCAGTACTTC. Translated: CASSLLAGGASETQYF.

In nucleotides, the CDR3 is TGTGCCAGCAGCCACTCTAGCAGCTCCTATAATTCACCCCTCCACTTT. Protein: CASSHSSSSYNSPLHF. The chain couples TRBV3-1 to TRBJ1-6; D gene unclear. V lost 3 bases, J lost 0 bases, and 9 bases lay in between. The length of the CDR3 is 16 residues. Germline V gene lookup returns CDR1 LGHDT and CDR2 YNNKEL (reference sequence).

Only a few counts were recorded for this clonotype. The V gene is TRBV14, the J gene TRBJ1-1; D remains unclear. V was clipped by 4 bases and J by 8 bases, with 14 bases between them. This CDR3 is 13 amino acids long. Germline CDR1 reads SGHDN; CDR2 reads FVKESK. This CDR3 reads CASSLKIGSEAFF. The CDR3, as DNA: TGTGCCAGCAGCCTAAAAATAGGTTCGGAAGCTTTCTTT.

On this clonotype itself: A much bigger clone sits one base away, suggesting this may be a read error. The rearrangement links TRBV7-8 to TRBJ1-1; D gene unclear. Germline CDR1 is SGHVS and CDR2 is FQNEAQ. This CDR3 spans 15 amino acids. DNA of the CDR3: TGTGCCAGCAGCTCCCAAGTTCGAGGGAACACTGAAGATTTCTTT. Protein sequence: CASSSQVRGNTEDFF.

This clonotype has a count of ten or more. The J gene is TRBJ1-2, the V gene TRBV29-1; tentatively, D is TRBD1 (5 bases). Trimming stripped 1 base from V and 1 base from J, with 10 bases between. There are 14 residues in the CDR3. Germline lookup yields CDR1 SQVTM and CDR2 ANQGSEA. The CDR3 DNA follows: TGCAGCGTTGAAGGGGGCAGGGATAACTATGGCTACACCTTC. Residues: CSVEGGRDNYGYTF. The full variable domain, in which reference TRBV29-1 and TRBJ1-2 provide the parts outside the CDR3, is SAVISQKPSRDICQRGTSLTIQCQVDSQVTMMFWYRQQPGQSLTLIATANQGSEATYESGFVIDKFPISRPNLTFSTLTVSNMSPEDSSIYLCSVEGGRDNYGYTFGSGTRLTVV.

This clonotype showed up many times. This chain uses TRBV20-1 with TRBJ2-4, with D hard to call. This CDR3 spans 15 amino acids. The V and J ends lost 1 base and 0 bases respectively, with 10 bases between them. CDR1 and CDR2 from the germline V gene are DFQATT and SNEGSKA (reference sequence). CDR3 in amino acids: CSARGAVLAKNIQYF. The CDR3 nucleotides read TGCAGTGCTAGAGGCGCGGTATTAGCCAAAAACATTCAGTACTTC.